This T cell receptor beta chain was captured in a study of human T cells and chemical hapten exposure. Across the study: Investigators sensitized 2 cm by 2 cm of upper inner arm skin with 2% DPC.

TCRdb re-analysed the RACE reads in MiXCR, keeping a single row per CDR3 protein. This table holds about 140,000 distinct CDR3 sequences, around 11% found once. Study results and caveats: Significantly greater numbers of large CDR3 similarity clusters came from expanded TCRs than from controls. Once DPC sensitization occurred, TCRs above 1 in 1000 frequency showed no change.

As to time point: patch test 2, 6 weeks after DPC sensitization. As to treatment: therapeutic diphenylcyclopropenone sensitization with weekly scalp DPC. This clonotype occurred many times. Its specificity is not known. The V and J ends lost 5 bases and 1 base, in that order; junction bases with no gene match: 15. The CDR3 loop spans 18 amino acids. The germline gives CDR1 MNHNS, CDR2 SASEGT. This receptor was identified in a woman in her fifties or sixties with alopecia areata. Some clones in this sample may be carry-over from other donors' samples. The genes are TRBV6-1 and TRBJ2-3, with TRBD1 matching 7 bases. Sequences were derived from whole blood, sampled in connection with sensitization to the hapten diphenylcyclopropenone (DPC). The CDR3 sequence: CASSFTGVGSSGTDTQYF. The CDR3 nucleotides read TGTGCCAGCAGTTTTACAGGGGTGGGATCTTCAGGCACAGATACGCAGTATTTT.